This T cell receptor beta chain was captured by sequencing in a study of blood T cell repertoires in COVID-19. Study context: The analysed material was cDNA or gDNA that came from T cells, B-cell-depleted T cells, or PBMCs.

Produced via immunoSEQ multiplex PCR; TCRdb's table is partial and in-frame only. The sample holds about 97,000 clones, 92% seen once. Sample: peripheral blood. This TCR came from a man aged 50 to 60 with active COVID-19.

The CDR3 region is CASTYDLAGGNEQFF. The CDR3 DNA reads as TGTGCCAGCACCTATGATTTAGCGGGAGGCAATGAGCAGTTCTTC. The chain recombines TRBV5-4 with TRBJ2-1; TRBD2 aligns across 10 bases. V lost 6 bases and J lost 6; bases outside the gene matches: 9. This CDR3 region has 15 residues. Germline CDR1 is SGHNT and CDR2 is YYREEE (reference sequence).